These 18 T cell receptor beta chains were sequenced from one sample in a study of T cell repertoires and HLA-DP antigens. No antigens are known for them. Sequencing was performed with immunoSEQ multiplex PCR; in TCRdb, only in-frame clones are kept and a portion is missing. The table has about 110,000 clones, around 93% seen once; the top ten hold more than 0.25%. Sequenced material: CD4+ T cells from PBMCs. The receptors derive from a woman younger than 35 in good health and CMV-seronegative.

The chain employs TRBV30 and TRBJ1-3; D gene unclear. Trimming removed 0 bases at V and 0 bases at J, with 9 bases between. The length of the CDR3 is 15 residues. Looked up from germline, CDR1 is GTSNPN and CDR2 is SVGIG (reference sequence). Here the CDR3 DNA reads TGTGCCTGGAGTGTACACCCGGACTCTGGAAACACCATATATTTT. Its translation is CAWSVHPDSGNTIYF.

The CDR3 DNA reads as TGTGCCAGCAGCTTCAGGGCTAAAAACACCGGGGAGCTGTTTTTT. Encoded protein: CASSFRAKNTGELFF. V is TRBV5-5 and J is TRBJ2-2, with D perhaps TRBD1 (5 bases). The CDR3 consists of 15 residues. Per germline, CDR1 SGHKS and CDR2 YYEKEE (reference sequence). Trimming pared 2 bases from V and 2 bases from J, leaving 10 bases between.

With respect to this clone: Sequence at one end of the junction differs from germline and may be a read error. Different DNA sequences within this sample yield the same CDR3. This chain uses TRBV30 with TRBJ1-5; the D is unclear. CDR1 and CDR2 (germline): GTSNPN, SVGIG (reference sequence). This CDR3 comprises 14 residues. The DNA of the CDR3 is TGTGCCTGGAGTGTGTCGGGAGGCAATCAGCCCCAGCATTTC. It encodes CAWSVSGGNQPQHF. The whole variable domain, remainder taken from reference TRBV30 and TRBJ1-5, is SQTIHQWPATLVQPVGSPLSLECTVEGTSNPNLYWYRQAAGRGLQLLFYSVGIGQISSEVPQNLSASRPQDRQFILSSKKLLLSDSGFYLCAWSVSGGNQPQHFGDGTRLSIL.

This chain uses TRBV6-5 with TRBJ2-7; 9 positions match TRBD2. The CDR3 loop spans 16 amino acids. CDR1 and CDR2 (germline): MNHEY, SVGAGI. After removal of 4 bases from V and 3 bases from J, the junction contained 10 bases not matched to a gene. The CDR3 nucleotides read TGTGCCAGCAGTTCCGAGCGGGCGGGAGGGTTCTACGAGCAGTACTTC. It is translated as CASSSERAGGFYEQYF.

The chain couples TRBV6-1 to TRBJ2-7; 7 bases align to TRBD2. Germline loops: CDR1 MNHNS, CDR2 SASEGT. The CDR3 is 15 residues long. V trimming: 3 bases; J trimming: 9 bases; junction bases outside the gene matches: 14. In DNA, the CDR3 is TGTGCCAGCAGTGACAGGACGGGGGGATCCACGGGGCAGTACGTC. This codes for CASSDRTGGSTGQYV.

This chain uses TRBV5-1 with TRBJ2-5; 9 nucleotides align to TRBD2. The trim removed 4 bases at V and 2 bases at J, leaving 15 bases unmatched. The CDR3 covers 18 residues. Germline-derived CDR1 and CDR2 are SGHRS and YFSETQ. CDR3 coding DNA: TGCGCCAGCAGCGAGTGGCGGGGGGGCGCGGGGATACAAGAGACCCAGTACTTC. Translated: CASSEWRGGAGIQETQYF.

V gene TRBV18 combines with J gene TRBJ2-3; 7 bases are a match to TRBD2. Germline CDR1 is KGHSH and CDR2 is LQKENI. Trimming took 7 bases from V and 6 from J; bases not matched to a gene: 13. This CDR3 spans 15 amino acids. This CDR3 reads CASYSRGGVPDTQYF. DNA of the CDR3: TGTGCCAGCTACAGCCGGGGAGGGGTGCCGGATACGCAGTATTTT.

The chain joins TRBV19 to TRBJ2-2; TRBD2 is a possible D gene (5 bases). The CDR3 loop spans 15 amino acids. V was shortened by 4 bases and J by 1 base, with 10 bases between the two germline ends. Germline V gives CDR1 LNHDA, CDR2 SQIVND (reference sequence). The CDR3 coding sequence is TGTGCCAGTAGTACCGGACTTCTGAACACCGGGGAGCTGTTTTTT. Amino acids: CASSTGLLNTGELFF. The full variable domain, with the rest looked up from reference TRBV19 and TRBJ2-2, is DGGITQSPKYLFRKEGQNVTLSCEQNLNHDAMYWYRQDPGQGLRLIYYSQIVNDFQKGDIAEGYSVSREKKESFPLTVTSAQKNPTAFYLCASSTGLLNTGELFFGEGSRLTVL.

V is TRBV18 and J is TRBJ2-5; no clear D gene. Per the germline V gene, CDR1 is KGHSH and CDR2 is LQKENI. The length of the CDR3 is 16 residues. Trimming pared 3 bases from V and 5 bases from J, leaving 19 bases between. Here the CDR3 reads CASSPTANRVLETQYF. The CDR3 nucleotides read TGTGCCAGCTCACCGACCGCGAACCGAGTGTTGGAGACCCAGTACTTC.

The chain has TRBV7-6 and TRBJ2-1; unclear D gene. The CDR3 totals 15 residues. The germline V gene encodes CDR1 SGHVS and CDR2 FNYEAQ. V was clipped by 5 bases and J by 1 base, with 12 bases between them. This CDR3 is CASSPDGRSYNEQFF. The CDR3 DNA sequence: TGTGCCAGCAGCCCGGACGGACGATCCTACAATGAGCAGTTCTTC.

V usage is TRBV27 and J usage is TRBJ2-3; D not certain. The V and J ends lost 6 bases and 5 bases respectively, with 12 bases between them. The CDR3 length is 13 residues. Per germline, CDR1 MNHEY and CDR2 SMNVEV (reference sequence). The CDR3 is CASSLGSGDTQYF. CDR3 nucleotides: TGTGCCAGCAGCCTGGGGTCCGGAGATACGCAGTATTTT.

V gene TRBV7-9 combines with J gene TRBJ2-5, with 8 bases aligning to TRBD2. The CDR3 runs to 14 residues. V shed 1 base and J 4 bases; nucleotides not matched to a gene: 2. Germline loops: CDR1 SEHNR, CDR2 FQNEAQ (reference sequence). This chain's CDR3 is CASSLGLAIETQYF. CDR3 DNA: TGTGCCAGCAGCTTAGGACTAGCGATAGAGACCCAGTACTTC.

The chain combines TRBV30 with TRBJ2-3; D not resolved. Trimming left V 2 bases short and J 0 bases short, with 6 bases between. This CDR3 contains 13 residues. Germline V lookup: CDR1 GTSNPN, CDR2 SVGIG (reference sequence). The CDR3 region is CAWSQKSTDTQYF. The CDR3 nucleotides read TGTGCCTGGAGTCAAAAAAGCACAGATACGCAGTATTTT.

The chain uses TRBV6-1 and TRBJ1-2; D is ambiguous. This CDR3 is built from 14 residues. The germline V gene has CDR1 MNHNS and CDR2 SASEGT. V lost 5 bases and J lost 1, with 11 bases in between. CDR3 residues: CASSPGSHNYGYTF. In nucleotides, the CDR3 is TGTGCCAGCAGTCCAGGCAGTCATAACTATGGCTACACCTTC.

The chain carries TRBV6-6 and TRBJ1-3, with D perhaps matching TRBD1 (5 bases). CDR1 MNHNY and CDR2 SVGAGI come from the germline V gene (reference sequence). Trimming shortened V by 2 bases and J by 0 bases, and 11 bases separated the two germline ends. The CDR3 totals 16 residues. This CDR3 reads CASSYARANSGNTIYF. Here the CDR3 DNA reads TGTGCCAGCAGTTACGCCAGGGCCAACTCTGGAAACACCATATATTTT.

This chain links TRBV2 with TRBJ2-7; possible D gene TRBD2, 6 bases. CDR1 is SNHLY and CDR2 is FYNNEI in the germline V gene. This CDR3 spans 14 amino acids. V shed 8 bases and J shed 4 bases, with 18 bases lying between them. The CDR3 loop reads CASHPTRNGYEQYF. The CDR3, as DNA: TGTGCCAGCCACCCGACTAGAAATGGGTACGAGCAGTACTTC. The entire variable domain, with the rest obtained from reference TRBV2 and TRBJ2-7, is as follows: EPEVTQTPSHQVTQMGQEVILRCVPISNHLYFYWYRQILGQKVEFLVSFYNNEISEKSEIFDDQFSVERPDGSNFTLKIRSTKLEDSAMYFCASHPTRNGYEQYFGPGTRLTVT.

J is TRBJ2-2 and V is TRBV27, with a possible D match to TRBD1 (5 bases). CDR1 is MNHEY, CDR2 SMNVEV, per germline (reference sequence). This CDR3 spans 16 amino acids. Trimming took 5 bases from V and 0 from J, leaving 13 bases between them. This chain's CDR3 is CASSPHRTTNTGELFF. The DNA for the CDR3 is TGTGCCAGCAGTCCCCACAGGACCACGAACACCGGGGAGCTGTTTTTT.

The gene calls are TRBV27 and TRBJ2-7, with D possibly called TRBD1 or TRBD2 (5 bases each). The germline V gene encodes CDR1 MNHEY and CDR2 SMNVEV (reference sequence). The CDR3 has 14 amino acids. Between the trimmed V and J ends, which lost 4 bases and 4 bases, there was a span of 14 bases. CDR3 sequence: CASSSEGPRYEQYF. The CDR3 DNA reads as TGTGCCAGCAGTTCCGAGGGACCCCGTTACGAGCAGTACTTC.